This T cell receptor (beta chain) appears in the sequencing data of a study of shared clonotypes between healthy human individuals. Study context: The composition of the donors was a couple of women and a few men aged 18 to 49. Study-wide findings and caveats: Generally, naive subsets came out with larger estimated richness than memory subsets. Depth was large, yet rarefaction showed that sorted-subset sequencing was incomplete.

Germline V CDR1 and CDR2: SSHAT, FNYEAQ (reference sequence). The CDR3 covers 15 residues. A note on this clone: Its specificity is unknown. Sequence at one end of the junction differs from germline and may be a read error.

In the study's own analysis: ImmunoSEQ yielded junction-only sequences lacking quality scores, so filtering differed. Produced via immunoSEQ multiplex PCR; TCRdb's table is partial and in-frame only. The D gene and trimming were derived from the DNA, and the V and J assignments and clone size from that table. The sample records 1.5 million to 2.5 million clones, about 95% being singletons. Only CD45RO-negative cells positively selected for CCR7 counted as naive CD8 cells, so terminally differentiated effector memory CD45RA+ cells were excluded. This receptor was obtained from a man aged 18 to 29 in good health. Sequencing used naive CD8+ T cells sorted from blood. V is TRBV7-7 and J is TRBJ1-1, with unresolved D. The DNA of the CDR3 is TGTGCTAGCAGCTTGGAGGCGGCAGAGAACACTGAAGCTTTCTTT. Protein product: CASSLEAAENTEAFF.